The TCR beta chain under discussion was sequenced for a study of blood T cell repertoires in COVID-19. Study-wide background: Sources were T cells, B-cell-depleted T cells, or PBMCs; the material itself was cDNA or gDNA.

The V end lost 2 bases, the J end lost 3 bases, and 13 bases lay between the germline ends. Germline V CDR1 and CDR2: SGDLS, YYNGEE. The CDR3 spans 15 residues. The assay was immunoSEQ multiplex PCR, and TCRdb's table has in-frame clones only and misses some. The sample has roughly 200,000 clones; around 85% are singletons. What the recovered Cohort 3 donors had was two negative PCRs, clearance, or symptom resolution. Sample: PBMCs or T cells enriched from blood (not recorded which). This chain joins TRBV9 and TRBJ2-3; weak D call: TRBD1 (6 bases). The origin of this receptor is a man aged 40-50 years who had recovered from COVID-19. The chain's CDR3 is CASSVRQEGTDTQYF. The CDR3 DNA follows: TGTGCCAGCAGCGTTAGACAGGAAGGTACAGATACGCAGTATTTT.